The next 7 T cell receptor beta chains were all read from a single sample in a study of shared T cell receptors in the human thymus. Using immunoSEQ multiplex PCR, the repertoire was profiled, and TCRdb retains in-frame clones only, with some absent. The data contain hundreds of thousands of clones, around 87% of them seen just once; the ten biggest clones take up just under 0.0095%. These same records also appear under a second study, on human thymus T cells.

Sequenced input: thymocytes. The receptors here all came from a boy less than two years old with a congenital heart defect.

The chain links TRBV6-5 to TRBJ2-5; 7 bases match TRBD1. Looked up from germline, CDR1 is MNHEY and CDR2 is SVGAGI. This CDR3 has 15 residues. J was trimmed by 2 bases and V by 2 bases; bases with no gene match: 5. Here the CDR3 DNA reads TGTGCCAGCAGTTACGGCCAGACAGGGCAAGAGACCCAGTACTTC. Amino acids: CASSYGQTGQETQYF.

The V call is TRBV2, the J call TRBJ2-1, with D possibly being TRBD2 (5 bases). The V gene's germline CDR1 is SNHLY and CDR2 FYNNEI. The length of the CDR3 is 15 residues. Trimming removed 6 bases at V and 0 bases at J, with 12 bases between. CDR3 bases: TGTGCCAGCAGGGAGGCCCAGAGCTCCTACAATGAGCAGTTCTTC. Amino acid sequence: CASREAQSSYNEQFF.

V is TRBV7-8 and J is TRBJ1-2, with D possibly matching TRBD1 (6 bases). The CDR3 is made up of 17 amino acids. Germline CDR1 reads SGHVS; CDR2 reads FQNEAQ. With 2 bases removed from V and 3 bases from J, the gap between germline ends came to 19 bases. CDR3 DNA: TGTGCCAGCAGCTTAATTATGAGGTCAGGGGCGGACTATGGCTACACCTTC. Encoded protein: CASSLIMRSGADYGYTF.

The V call is TRBV4-1, the J call TRBJ2-2; D uncertain. With 1 base removed from V and 4 bases from J, the gap between germline ends came to 10 bases. The CDR3 covers 15 residues. Per germline, CDR1 MGHRA and CDR2 YSYEKL. The DNA for the CDR3 is TGCGCCAGCAGCCAAGCCAGTTCCTTCACCGGGGAGCTGTTTTTT. This translates into CASSQASSFTGELFF.

CDR3 loop: CAISGRTPIKNGTPWGEQYF. The CDR3 coding sequence is TGTGCCATCAGTGGGCGCACCCCAATAAAAAACGGGACTCCATGGGGAGAGCAGTACTTC. V and J are TRBV10-3 and TRBJ2-7, with D possibly matching TRBD2 (6 bases). Germline loops: CDR1 ENHRY, CDR2 SYGVKD. The CDR3 has 20 residues. V dropped 4 bases and J dropped 7 bases, with 35 bases sitting between them.

This clone was picked up a small number of times. V and J are TRBV5-8 and TRBJ2-5, with D possibly TRBD2 on 6 matching bases. The CDR3 covers 13 residues. V was shortened by 2 bases and J by 3 bases, with 8 bases between the two germline ends. Germline V gene sequence: CDR1 SGHTS, CDR2 YDEGEE. DNA of the CDR3: TGTGCCAGCAGCTTCCGCGGGAAAGAGACCCAGTACTTC. This encodes CASSFRGKETQYF. The whole variable domain, remainder taken from reference TRBV5-8 and TRBJ2-5, is EAGVTQSPTHLIKTRGQQATLRCSPISGHTSVYWYQQALGLGLQFLLWYDEGEERNRGNFPPRFSGRQFPNYSSELNVNALELEDSALYLCASSFRGKETQYFGPGTRLLVL.

The chain employs TRBV5-5 and TRBJ2-7, with D hard to call. CDR3 size: 14 residues. Trimming cost V 6 bases and J 1 base, with 14 bases left between them. Germline lookup yields CDR1 SGHKS and CDR2 YYEKEE (reference sequence). As DNA, the CDR3 is TGTGCCAGCACCCCGGGTAGGCCTTCCTACGAGCAGTACTTC. Protein: CASTPGRPSYEQYF.